This TCR beta chain is from a study of CD8+ T cells in alopecia areata. Study observations and caveats: The study found higher clonality in lesional than normal scalp, especially in alopecia totalis/universalis.

This clone appeared a few times. Antigen specificity is unknown. Investigators isolated RNA and reverse transcribed it into cDNA to act as the sequencing template. Method: immunoSEQ multiplex PCR; TCRdb's copy keeps in-frame clones and lacks some. The sample records a few hundred thousand clones, approximately 60% being singletons. This sequence was found in a human donor in good health. The sequenced material came from CD8+ T cells sorted from blood.

The CDR3 sequence: CASSWGGEQYF. For the CDR3, the DNA is TGTGCCAGTAGTTGGGGGGGCGAGCAGTACTTC. This chain joins TRBV19 and TRBJ2-7, with 7 bases identical to TRBD2. Germline CDR1 LNHDA, CDR2 SQIVND (reference sequence). The trim removed 5 bases at V and 6 bases at J, leaving 1 base unmatched. The CDR3 spans 11 residues.